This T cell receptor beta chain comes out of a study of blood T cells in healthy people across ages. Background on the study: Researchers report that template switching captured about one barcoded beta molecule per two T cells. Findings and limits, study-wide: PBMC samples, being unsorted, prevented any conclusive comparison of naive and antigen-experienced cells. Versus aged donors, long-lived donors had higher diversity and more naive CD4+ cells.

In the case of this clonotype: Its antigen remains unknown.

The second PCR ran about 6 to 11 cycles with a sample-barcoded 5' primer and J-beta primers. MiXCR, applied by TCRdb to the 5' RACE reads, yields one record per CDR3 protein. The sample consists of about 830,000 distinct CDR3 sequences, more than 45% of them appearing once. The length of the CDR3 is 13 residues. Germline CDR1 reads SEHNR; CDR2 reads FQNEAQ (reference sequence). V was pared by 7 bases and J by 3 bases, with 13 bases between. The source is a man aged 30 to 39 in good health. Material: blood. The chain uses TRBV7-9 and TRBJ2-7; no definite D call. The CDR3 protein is CASTPGGDYEQYF. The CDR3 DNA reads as TGTGCCAGCACCCCTGGCGGAGACTACGAGCAGTACTTC.